The clone carrying this TCR beta chain qualifies as large. The antigen is unknown. The sample is drawn from a study of Tregs in tolerant kidney transplant recipients. Generated by immunoSEQ multiplex PCR, the TCRdb table keeps only in-frame clones and is missing some. The data contain about 8,600 clones, approximately 43% of them singletons. The origin of this receptor is a human donor in good health. The sample was CD4+ T cells from blood cultured with allogeneic cells.

The CDR3 loop reads CAWNWDRNQPQHF. The DNA of the CDR3 is TGTGCCTGGAATTGGGACAGGAATCAGCCCCAGCATTTT. The chain uses TRBV30 and TRBJ1-5, with 8 bases identical to TRBD1. The CDR3 contains 13 residues. Germline V gives CDR1 GTSNPN, CDR2 SVGIG (reference sequence). Germline trimming cut 4 bases from V and 4 bases from J; bases unmatched to any gene: 3. Supplemented by reference TRBV30 and TRBJ1-5, the full variable domain reads SQTIHQWPATLVQPVGSPLSLECTVEGTSNPNLYWYRQAAGRGLQLLFYSVGIGQISSEVPQNLSASRPQDRQFILSSKKLLLSDSGFYLCAWNWDRNQPQHFGDGTRLSIL.